This entry is about one T cell receptor (beta chain). The junction departs from germline at one end; a sequencing error may be responsible. The data were taken from a study of CDR3 diversity in severe acne. TCRdb analysed the PCR reads with MiXCR anew, one entry per CDR3 protein. The sample shows over 100,000 distinct CDR3 sequences, roughly half of them seen only once. Per germline, CDR1 ENHRY and CDR2 SYGVKD. The CDR3 is 12 amino acids. The sequence was obtained from a male donor with acne. The sample comprised blood. The rearrangement uses TRBV10-3 and TRBJ1-6; possibly TRBD1 for D (5 bases). Written as DNA, the CDR3 is TGTGCCACCAGTTTCGGACACCCAACCCTCCACTTT. Its protein product is CATSFGHPTLHF.